The 29 T cell receptor beta chains in this list originate from one sample, sequenced in a study of technical replicates of blood from several donors. Produced via immunoSEQ multiplex PCR; TCRdb's table is partial and in-frame only. The sample carries around 92,000 clones, under 97% recorded once. The specimen was T cells isolated from PBMCs. The receptor source for this set is a human donor in good health.

The chain has TRBV7-9 and TRBJ1-4; D gene unclear. V lost 5 bases and J 8 bases, leaving 15 bases between the germline ends. This CDR3 has 14 residues. From germline, CDR1 is SEHNR and CDR2 FQNEAQ (reference sequence). CDR3 sequence reads: CASSRTAPGEKLFF. The CDR3 region has the DNA TGTGCCAGCAGCCGTACAGCCCCGGGGGAAAAACTGTTTTTT.

V and J are TRBV2 and TRBJ1-4; D possibly corresponds to TRBD1 (5 bases). This CDR3 has 13 amino acids. Germline V lookup: CDR1 SNHLY, CDR2 FYNNEI. V lost 7 bases and J 7 bases, leaving 13 bases between the germline ends. CDR3 nucleotides: TGTGCCAGCAACGGGGACTCCCCTGAAAAACTGTTTTTT. It specifies CASNGDSPEKLFF.

The chain combines TRBV7-6 with TRBJ1-1, with 7 bases lining up with TRBD1. Germline values: CDR1 SGHVS, CDR2 FNYEAQ. The CDR3 is made up of 16 amino acids. V shed 5 bases, J shed 0 bases, and the junction held 9 bases outside the gene matches. The CDR3 DNA sequence: TGTGCCAGCAGCCTCGGACAGGACCTTATGAACACTGAAGCTTTCTTT. This translates into CASSLGQDLMNTEAFF.

The chain combines TRBV27 with TRBJ2-1, with a weak D call TRBD2 (6 bases). The CDR3 has 16 residues. Between the trimmed V and J ends, which lost 3 bases and 4 bases, there was a span of 16 bases. Germline CDR1 MNHEY, CDR2 SMNVEV (reference sequence). For the CDR3, the DNA is TGTGCCAGCAGTTTCTCACTAGCTAGTAGTTACAATGAGCAGTTCTTC. This translates into CASSFSLASSYNEQFF.

The CDR3 here is CASSLEYSRPLTDTQYF. The DNA of the CDR3 is TGCGCCAGCAGCTTGGAATACAGCCGCCCACTGACAGATACGCAGTATTTT. The rearrangement links TRBV5-1 to TRBJ2-3; D gene unclear. This CDR3 has 17 residues. Germline V lookup: CDR1 SGHRS, CDR2 YFSETQ. V lost 0 bases to trimming and J lost 3 bases, with 17 bases between them.

The DNA of the CDR3 is TGTGCCAGCAGCTTCGTTCGAGGTCCCTACGAGCAGTACTTC. It is translated as CASSFVRGPYEQYF. This chain connects TRBV5-5 to TRBJ2-7; D uncertain. This CDR3 comprises 14 residues. V lost 2 bases and J 2 bases, leaving 11 bases between the germline ends. CDR1 and CDR2 from the germline V gene are SGHKS and YYEKEE (reference sequence). Using reference TRBV5-5 and TRBJ2-7 for the parts outside the CDR3, the full variable domain is DAGVTQSPTHLIKTRGQQVTLRCSPISGHKSVSWYQQVLGQGPQFIFQYYEKEERGRGNFPDRFSARQFPNYSSELNVNALLLGDSALYLCASSFVRGPYEQYFGPGTRLTVT.

CDR3 sequence: CATRQAQKVSRSGANVLTF. CDR3 in DNA: TGTGCCACCCGACAGGCCCAAAAAGTAAGCCGCTCTGGGGCCAACGTCCTGACTTTC. The chain couples TRBV19 to TRBJ2-6, with TRBD1 as a possible D gene (6 bases). The CDR3 runs to 19 residues. With 10 bases removed from V and 0 bases from J, the gap between germline ends came to 25 bases. The germline CDR1 and CDR2 sequences are LNHDA and SQIVND (reference sequence).

The chain is built from TRBV27 and TRBJ1-5; tentative D call: TRBD1 (6 bases). The CDR3 totals 15 residues. V was shortened by 6 bases and J by 4 bases, with 16 bases between the two germline ends. Germline V gene sequence: CDR1 MNHEY, CDR2 SMNVEV (reference sequence). The chain's CDR3 is CASRRGGARNQPQHF. In DNA form, the CDR3 reads TGTGCCAGCAGGCGAGGGGGGGCCCGGAATCAGCCCCAGCATTTT.

The V and J genes are TRBV6-6 and TRBJ2-7; TRBD1 aligns across 9 bases. V trimming: 2 bases; J trimming: 4 bases; junction bases outside the gene matches: 6. The germline CDR1 and CDR2 sequences are MNHNY and SVGAGI (reference sequence). The CDR3 has 15 amino acids. The CDR3 here is CASSYVGQGTYEQYF. The CDR3 nucleotides are TGTGCCAGCAGTTACGTGGGACAGGGAACTTACGAGCAGTACTTC.

The count of this clone is one. The chain recombines TRBV6-1 with TRBJ2-7; tentative D call: TRBD2 (6 bases). CDR3 size: 13 residues. Trimming took 5 bases from V and 4 from J, leaving 12 bases between them. Germline V gene data show CDR1 as MNHNS and CDR2 as SASEGT. The CDR3 DNA reads as TGTGCCAGCAGTACCACAGGAGGGTACGAGCAGTACTTC. Residues: CASSTTGGYEQYF.

This chain joins TRBV4-1 and TRBJ1-4; D uncertain. Looked up from germline, CDR1 is MGHRA and CDR2 is YSYEKL. The CDR3 has 20 residues. The V end lost 1 base, the J end lost 4 bases, and 25 bases lay between the germline ends. CDR3 bases: TGCGCCAGCAGCCAAGTTATAAATCCTACGGTGACAAGGAATAATGAAAAACTGTTTTTT. Amino acids: CASSQVINPTVTRNNEKLFF.

The chain uses TRBV6-4 and TRBJ1-2; 10 bases are a match to TRBD1. CDR1 is MRHNA, CDR2 SNTAGT, per germline. The junction had 9 bases not matched to a gene; V was cut back by 3 bases and J by 2 bases. The CDR3 consists of 17 residues. CDR3: CASSDHGWTGGNYGYTF. CDR3 nucleotide sequence: TGTGCCAGCAGTGATCACGGCTGGACAGGGGGAAACTATGGCTACACCTTC.

CDR3 coding DNA: TGCGCCAGCAGCTTGGCGGCTAGCCCGGCCTACAATGAGCAGTTCTTC. It encodes CASSLAASPAYNEQFF. V is TRBV5-1 and J is TRBJ2-1; D is perhaps TRBD2 (5 bases). Between the trimmed V and J ends, which lost 0 bases and 2 bases, there was a span of 12 bases. This CDR3 spans 16 amino acids. Germline loops: CDR1 SGHRS, CDR2 YFSETQ.

V and J are TRBV6-1 and TRBJ2-1; 7 positions match TRBD2. Germline trimming cut 11 bases from V and 6 bases from J; bases unmatched to any gene: 10. Looked up from germline, CDR1 is MNHNS and CDR2 is SASEGT. CDR3 length: 13 residues. This CDR3 is CADNTGGGNEQFF. DNA for the CDR3: TGTGCCGACAATACCGGCGGGGGCAATGAGCAGTTCTTC.

This chain joins TRBV5-1 and TRBJ2-7; the match to TRBD2 covers 14 bases. V was pared by 4 bases and J by 3 bases, with 12 bases of the junction left unmatched. The CDR3 covers 18 residues. CDR1 is SGHRS, CDR2 YFSETQ, per germline. The CDR3 spells CASSLQGTSGSGIYEQYF. As DNA, the CDR3 is TGCGCCAGCAGCCTGCAGGGGACTAGCGGGAGCGGGATCTACGAGCAGTACTTC.

The chain has TRBV28 and TRBJ2-7; maybe TRBD1 (6 bases). The germline gives CDR1 MDHEN, CDR2 SYDVKM. V lost 2 bases and J lost 2, with 7 bases in between. The length of the CDR3 is 13 residues. The CDR3 DNA reads as TGTGCCAGCAGTTTAGGACAGCCCTACGAGCAGTACTTC. This codes for CASSLGQPYEQYF.

The CDR3 region has the DNA TGTGCCAGCAGTTTCTCGGTTAACACTGAAGCTTTCTTT. This sequence encodes CASSFSVNTEAFF. This rearrangement joins TRBV27 to TRBJ1-1; D call uncertain. Germline-derived CDR1 and CDR2 are MNHEY and SMNVEV (reference sequence). The V end was cut by 3 bases, the J end by 2 bases, with 7 bases between. This CDR3 has 13 amino acids.

The genes are TRBV28 and TRBJ1-4; D remains unclear. This CDR3 spans 14 amino acids. CDR1 is MDHEN and CDR2 is SYDVKM in the germline V gene. V was cut by 5 bases and J by 7 bases, with 14 bases left in between. CDR3 bases: TGTGCCAGCAGTGGGCTCGGTGGATTTGAAAAACTGTTTTTT. Translation: CASSGLGGFEKLFF. Using reference TRBV28 and TRBJ1-4 for the parts outside the CDR3, the full variable domain is DVKVTQSSRYLVKRTGEKVFLECVQDMDHENMFWYRQDPGLGLRLIYFSYDVKMKEKGDIPEGYSVSREKKERFSLILESASTNQTSMYLCASSGLGGFEKLFFGSGTQLSVL.

V is TRBV6-5 and J is TRBJ2-2; D call uncertain. Trimming left V 7 bases short and J 6 bases short, with 6 bases between. The germline CDR1 and CDR2 sequences are MNHEY and SVGAGI. This CDR3 comprises 11 residues. The CDR3 nucleotides are TGTGCCAGCATTTCCGCCGGGGAGCTGTTTTTT. It is translated as CASISAGELFF.

This clone appeared once. This sequence joins TRBV15 and TRBJ2-1; 9 positions agree with TRBD2. CDR3 length equals 16 residues. Germline V gene data show CDR1 as LNHNV and CDR2 as YYDKDF (reference sequence). The V segment lost 0 bases and the J segment 4 bases; nucleotides outside the gene matches: 4. The CDR3 loop is CATSRDWRGGYNEQFF. CDR3 DNA: TGTGCCACCAGCAGAGATTGGCGGGGGGGTTACAATGAGCAGTTCTTC.

The chain recombines TRBV6-5 with TRBJ1-2; 7 nucleotides line up with TRBD1. Germline CDR1 and CDR2: MNHEY and SVGAGI. CDR3 size: 15 residues. V was pared by 0 bases and J by 6 bases, with 7 bases of the junction left unmatched. CDR3 in DNA: TGTGCCAGCAGTTACTCGAAGGGGGCGAATGATGGCTACACCTTC. Amino acid sequence: CASSYSKGANDGYTF.

The chain carries TRBV19 and TRBJ1-2; 7 bases match TRBD1. The trim removed 5 bases at V and 7 bases at J, leaving 10 bases unmatched. Per the germline V gene, CDR1 is LNHDA and CDR2 is SQIVND (reference sequence). This CDR3 has 14 amino acids. The CDR3 loop reads CASSRDRALSGYTF. The CDR3 region has the DNA TGTGCCAGTAGTCGTGACAGGGCGCTTAGTGGCTACACCTTC.

CDR3 bases: TGTGCTAGTGGTTTGGTTAGAGGGAACTATGGCTACACCTTC. It codes for CASGLVRGNYGYTF. The rearrangement joins TRBV12-5 to TRBJ1-2; D unresolved. The CDR3 covers 14 residues. Per germline, CDR1 LGHNT and CDR2 FRNRAP. Trimming pared 0 bases from V and 2 bases from J, leaving 7 bases between.

The chain carries TRBV15 and TRBJ2-1; the match to TRBD2 covers 8 bases. J gave up 7 bases and V 3 bases, and 11 bases lay outside the gene matches. The CDR3 contains 16 residues. CDR1 is LNHNV and CDR2 is YYDKDF in the germline V gene (reference sequence). The CDR3 nucleotides read TGTGCCACCAGCAGGGCCGGAATAGCGGGAAATAATGAGCAGTTCTTC. Residues: CATSRAGIAGNNEQFF.

The chain joins TRBV19 to TRBJ2-7; 9 bases agree with TRBD1. Per the germline V gene, CDR1 is LNHDA and CDR2 is SQIVND (reference sequence). This CDR3 has 15 residues. V shed 3 bases and J 5 bases; nucleotides not matched to a gene: 8. In DNA, the CDR3 is TGTGCCAGTAGTATGAAAGAACAGGGGGCAGACGAGCAGTACTTC. Its protein is CASSMKEQGADEQYF. Supplemented by reference TRBV19 and TRBJ2-7, the full variable domain reads DGGITQSPKYLFRKEGQNVTLSCEQNLNHDAMYWYRQDPGQGLRLIYYSQIVNDFQKGDIAEGYSVSREKKESFPLTVTSAQKNPTAFYLCASSMKEQGADEQYFGPGTRLTVT.

This clone has a single count. This chain connects TRBV5-1 to TRBJ2-3; maybe TRBD1 (6 bases). This CDR3 has 14 residues. V lost 2 bases, J lost 5 bases, and 12 bases lay in between. The germline CDR1 and CDR2 sequences are SGHRS and YFSETQ. The CDR3 DNA reads as TGCGCCAGCAGCTTCTCAGGGGCCGGAGATACGCAGTATTTT. Its translation: CASSFSGAGDTQYF.

This clone has only one observation. Its ends do not fully match the called genes, so a read error is possible. The chain joins TRBV28 to TRBJ1-2; 9 nucleotides line up with TRBD1. CDR3 size: 14 residues. Germline lookup yields CDR1 MDHEN and CDR2 SYDVKM. The CDR3: CASSFPGQGVAHLF. The DNA for the CDR3 is TGTGCCAGCAGTTTCCCGGGACAGGGAGTGGCACACCTTTTC.

This clone came up a few times. The chain combines TRBV10-1 with TRBJ2-7; possibly TRBD1 for D (5 bases). The germline V gene has CDR1 WNHNN and CDR2 SYGVQD (reference sequence). The CDR3 runs to 11 residues. The V end lost 6 bases, the J end lost 3 bases, and 6 bases lay between the germline ends. CDR3 DNA: TGCGCCAGCAGCCAGGGCTACGAGCAGTACTTC. The encoded protein is CASSQGYEQYF.

In nucleotides, the CDR3 is TGCGCCAGCAGCTTGGGGACAGGGGTATATGGCTACACCTTC. As protein: CASSLGTGVYGYTF. The gene calls are TRBV5-1 and TRBJ1-2; 9 nucleotides agree with TRBD1. Looked up from germline, CDR1 is SGHRS and CDR2 is YFSETQ. This CDR3 contains 14 residues. Unmatched junction bases numbered 2, after V lost 0 bases and J lost 5 bases. Based on the CDR3 plus reference TRBV5-1 and TRBJ1-2, the full variable domain is KAGVTQTPRYLIKTRGQQVTLSCSPISGHRSVSWYQQTPGQGLQFLFEYFSETQRNKGNFPGRFSGRQFSNSRSEMNVSTLELGDSALYLCASSLGTGVYGYTFGSGTRLTVV.